The sequence of this T cell receptor (beta chain) was determined in a study of somatic mutations in cytotoxic T cells in rheumatoid arthritis. Only in-frame clones appear in the TCRdb table, and some are missing; sequencing was by immunoSEQ multiplex PCR. The table has tens of thousands of clones, 80% to 85% seen once. There are 15 residues in the CDR3. With 5 bases removed from V and 6 bases from J, the gap between germline ends came to 16 bases. Germline CDR1 reads MNHEY; CDR2 reads SVGAGI. The sequencing sample was made of CD8+ T cells sorted from blood. The receptor was isolated from an adult with rheumatoid arthritis. The chain has TRBV6-5 and TRBJ2-2; D possibly matches TRBD1 or TRBD2 (5 bases each). In DNA form, the CDR3 reads TGTGCCAGCAGTGGGGGAGAGAACCGGGCCGGGGAGCTGTTTTTT. It encodes CASSGGENRAGELFF.